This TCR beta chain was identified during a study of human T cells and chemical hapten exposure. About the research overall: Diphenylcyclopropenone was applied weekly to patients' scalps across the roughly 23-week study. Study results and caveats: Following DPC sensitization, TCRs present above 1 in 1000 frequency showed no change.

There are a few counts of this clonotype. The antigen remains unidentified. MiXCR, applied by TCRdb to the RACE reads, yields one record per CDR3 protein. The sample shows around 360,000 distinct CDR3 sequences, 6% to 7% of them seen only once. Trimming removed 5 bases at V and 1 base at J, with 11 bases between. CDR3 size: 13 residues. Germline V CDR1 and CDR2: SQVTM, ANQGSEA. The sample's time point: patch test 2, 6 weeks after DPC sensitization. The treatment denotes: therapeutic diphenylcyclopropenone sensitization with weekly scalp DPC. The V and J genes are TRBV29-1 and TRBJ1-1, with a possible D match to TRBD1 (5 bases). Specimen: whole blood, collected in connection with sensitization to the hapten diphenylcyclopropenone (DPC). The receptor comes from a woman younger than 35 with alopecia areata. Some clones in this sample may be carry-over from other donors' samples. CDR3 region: CSVSFQGNTEAFF. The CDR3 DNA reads TGCAGCGTTTCTTTTCAGGGGAACACTGAAGCTTTCTTT.